This T cell receptor (beta chain) derives from a study of cytomegalovirus exposure and HLA in healthy donors. Study-level findings and limits: It was in a later analysis that TCR association rates were seen to vary by HLA locus, highest for DRB1 and lowest for HLA-C. Some TCR beta chains (about 170 of them) were listed as cytomegalovirus-associated. Researchers reported in a later analysis that a missense DCLRE1C variant was tied to TCR beta V- and J-gene trimming.

It was with 60 Vbeta and 13 Jbeta primers that the PCR ran. Sequenced by immunoSEQ multiplex PCR; TCRdb stores in-frame clones only, minus some. Of around 99,000 clones detected, around 77% appear once; the ten largest clones hold roughly 2.3%. This CDR3 has 14 amino acids. V was trimmed by 11 bases and J by 5 bases, leaving 18 bases between them. CDR1 and CDR2 (germline): MNHEY, SVGAGI. A single count supports this clone. The antigen remains undetermined. Material: PBMCs. This clonotype originated in a man younger than 35 in good health and CMV-seronegative. The chain combines TRBV6-5 with TRBJ2-2; possible D gene TRBD2, 6 bases. The DNA of the CDR3 is TGTGCCGGGGGAAGAGCGGGCGGGACCGGGGAGCTGTTTTTT. Its protein product is CAGGRAGGTGELFF.